What follows are 4 T cell receptor beta chains derived from one specimen sequenced in a study of control samples from healthy donors and cancer patients. TCRdb keeps only in-frame clones here, not all; method: immunoSEQ multiplex PCR. The data contain about 270,000 clones, roughly 82% of them singletons. Material for sequencing was PBMCs. Receptor source: a woman aged 55-70 years with lung cancer.

The CDR3 region has the DNA TGTGCCAGCAGCGTACTAGCGGGAGGGCCCAACAATGAGCAGTTCTTC. Amino acids: CASSVLAGGPNNEQFF. The rearrangement joins TRBV3-1 (or the pseudogene TRBV3-2) to TRBJ2-1; TRBD2 matches at 13 bases. Germline V gene lookup returns CDR1 LGHDT and CDR2 YNNKEL (reference sequence). The CDR3 has 16 residues. J gave up 5 bases and V 5 bases, and 6 bases lay outside the gene matches.

This clone is a singleton in its sample. The chain has TRBV5-4 and TRBJ2-3, with D possibly TRBD2 on 6 matching bases. Germline V gene sequence: CDR1 SGHNT, CDR2 YYREEE (reference sequence). Trimming shortened V by 4 bases and J by 4 bases, and 22 bases separated the two germline ends. The CDR3 is made up of 17 amino acids. CDR3 in amino acids: CASSPRGGIVLADTQYF. The CDR3 DNA sequence: TGTGCCAGCAGCCCGCGGGGAGGTATAGTTTTAGCAGATACGCAGTATTTT.

The chain joins TRBV6-5 to TRBJ1-3; TRBD1 aligns across 7 bases. J gave up 4 bases and V 5 bases, and 5 bases lay outside the gene matches. The CDR3 sequence is 14 residues long. CDR1 is MNHEY, CDR2 SVGAGI, per germline. The DNA of the CDR3 is TGTGCCAGCAGTCAGGACAGGTCCGGAAACACCATATATTTT. Its translation is CASSQDRSGNTIYF.

The chain recombines TRBV5-1 with TRBJ1-1, with D tentatively TRBD1 (6 bases). Germline CDR1 and CDR2: SGHRS and YFSETQ. V was cut by 4 bases and J by 0 bases, with 10 bases left in between. CDR3 length: 14 residues. CDR3 region: CASSDGQMNTEAFF. DNA for the CDR3: TGCGCCAGCAGCGATGGACAGATGAACACTGAAGCTTTCTTT.